This TCR beta chain was recorded in a study of T-cell reconstitution after alpha-beta-depleted transplantation in children. Preparation of the TCRbeta library involved a method that used unique molecular identifiers. TCRdb reprocessed the PCR reads with MiXCR, giving one entry per CDR3 protein. The sample lists about 580,000 distinct CDR3 sequences, about 23% occurring once. Germline V gives CDR1 MGHRA, CDR2 YSYEKL. This CDR3 spans 16 amino acids. V lost 1 base to trimming and J lost 0 bases, with 9 bases between them. General observations from the study: The origin of alpha-beta T cells about two months after transplant was reportedly several hundred expanded graft clones. The main origin of T-cell counts and diversity one year after transplant was newly produced T cells. After transplant, high TCRbeta diversity at day 60 in some patients arose from surviving recipient T cells and thymic progenitors.

This clonotype appeared many times. The target antigen is unknown. The receptor was derived from a boy in the first two years of life who had a stem cell transplant for acute myeloid leukemia, so the T cells may come from the graft donor. Sample: PBMCs, mostly from graft donor cells, taken 360 days after TCRalphabeta/CD19-depleted stem cell transplant. The chain recombines TRBV4-1 with TRBJ1-4; D not resolved. CDR3 in amino acids: CASSQVPRATNEKLFF. CDR3 bases: TGCGCCAGCAGCCAAGTCCCCAGAGCAACTAATGAAAAACTGTTTTTT.